This T cell receptor beta chain originates from a study of beta chain features in type 1 diabetes. Overall study results and limits: All four CD4+ subsets from Type 1 diabetes patients carried moderately but significantly shorter TCRB CDR3s.

As to this clone: Its antigen is unidentified.

Germline-derived CDR1 and CDR2 are SGHTA and FQGNSA. CDR3 size: 15 residues. Losses at the gene ends were 4 bases for V and 4 bases for J; bases not matched to a gene: 6. TCRB transcripts that were expressed got sequenced, as all of the isolated RNA had been reverse transcribed. Clones were sequenced by immunoSEQ multiplex PCR, and TCRdb holds only the in-frame ones, with some missing. The profile covers about 70,000 clones, with 45% to 50% appearing a single time and roughly 0.7% taken by the ten largest. Purities in excess of 95% were seen in all sorted populations. This TCR was sampled from a man under 40 with type 1 diabetes. V usage is TRBV7-2 and J usage is TRBJ2-7, with 11 nucleotides matching TRBD2. The material sequenced was central memory CD4+ T cells from blood. The CDR3 nucleotides read TGTGCCAGCAGCTCAAGACTAGCGGGAAGATACGAGCAGTACTTC. Protein sequence: CASSSRLAGRYEQYF. The whole variable domain, remainder taken from reference TRBV7-2 and TRBJ2-7, is GAGVSQSPSNKVTEKGKDVELRCDPISGHTALYWYRQSLGQGLEFLIYFQGNSAPDKSGLPSDRFSAERTGGSVSTLTIQRTQQEDSAVYLCASSSRLAGRYEQYFGPGTRLTVT.